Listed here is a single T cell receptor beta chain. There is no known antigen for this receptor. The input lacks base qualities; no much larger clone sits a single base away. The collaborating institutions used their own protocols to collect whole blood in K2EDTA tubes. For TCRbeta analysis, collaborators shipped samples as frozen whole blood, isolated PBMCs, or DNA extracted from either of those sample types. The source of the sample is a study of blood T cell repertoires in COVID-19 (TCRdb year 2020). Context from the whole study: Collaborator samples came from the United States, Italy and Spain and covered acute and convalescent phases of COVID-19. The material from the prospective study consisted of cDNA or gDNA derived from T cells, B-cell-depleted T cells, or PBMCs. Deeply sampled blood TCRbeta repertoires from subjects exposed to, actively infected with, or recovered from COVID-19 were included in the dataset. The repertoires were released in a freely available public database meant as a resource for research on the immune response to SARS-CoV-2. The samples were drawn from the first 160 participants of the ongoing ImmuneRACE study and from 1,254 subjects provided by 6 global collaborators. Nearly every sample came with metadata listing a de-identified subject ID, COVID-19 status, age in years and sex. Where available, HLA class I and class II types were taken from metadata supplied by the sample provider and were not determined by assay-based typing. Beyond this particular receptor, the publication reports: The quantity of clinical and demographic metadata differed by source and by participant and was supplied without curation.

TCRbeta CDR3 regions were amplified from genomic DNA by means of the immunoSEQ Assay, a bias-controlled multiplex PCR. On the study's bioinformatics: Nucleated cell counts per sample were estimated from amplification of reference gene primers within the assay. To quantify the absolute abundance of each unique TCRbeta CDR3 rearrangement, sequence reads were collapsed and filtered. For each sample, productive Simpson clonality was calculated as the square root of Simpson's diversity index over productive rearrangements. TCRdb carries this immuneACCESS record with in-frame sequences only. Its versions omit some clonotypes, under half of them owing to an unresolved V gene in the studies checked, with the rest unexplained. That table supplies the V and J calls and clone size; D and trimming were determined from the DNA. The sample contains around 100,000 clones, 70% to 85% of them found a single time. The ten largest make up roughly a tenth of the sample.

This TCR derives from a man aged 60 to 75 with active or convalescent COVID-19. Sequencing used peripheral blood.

The nucleotide sequence reads TGTGCCAGCAGCCAAGCCCCGCGGGGGAACAATGAGCAGTTCTTC. This gives the protein CASSQAPRGNNEQFF. The rearrangement joined TRBV3-1 (or the pseudogene TRBV3-2) to TRBJ2-1; 7 bases in the junction line up with TRBD2. CDR3 length: 15 amino acids, cysteine to phenylalanine. The read is trimmed to its CDR3 DNA, 45 bases read in frame from base 1. Reading the germline V gene (reference sequence) gives CDR1 LGHDT and CDR2 YNNKEL. Germline trimming: 1 base from V, 5 bases from J; junction bases outside gene matches: 5.